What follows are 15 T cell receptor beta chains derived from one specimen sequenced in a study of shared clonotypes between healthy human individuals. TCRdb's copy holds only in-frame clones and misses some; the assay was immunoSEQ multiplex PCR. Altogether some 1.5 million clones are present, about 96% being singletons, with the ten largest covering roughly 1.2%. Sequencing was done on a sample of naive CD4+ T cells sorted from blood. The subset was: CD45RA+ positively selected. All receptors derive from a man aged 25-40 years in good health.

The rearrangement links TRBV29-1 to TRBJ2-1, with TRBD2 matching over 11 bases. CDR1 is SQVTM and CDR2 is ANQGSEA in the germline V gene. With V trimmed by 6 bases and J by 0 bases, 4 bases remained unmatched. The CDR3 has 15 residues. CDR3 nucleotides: TGCAGCGTCGATGGGACTAGCGGCTCCTACAATGAGCAGTTCTTC. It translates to CSVDGTSGSYNEQFF.

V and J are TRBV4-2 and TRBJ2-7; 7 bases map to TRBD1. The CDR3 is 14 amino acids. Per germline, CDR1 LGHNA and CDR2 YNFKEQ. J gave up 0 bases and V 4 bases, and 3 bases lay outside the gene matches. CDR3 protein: CASSRGQSSYEQYF. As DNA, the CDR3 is TGTGCCAGCAGCCGGGGACAGAGCTCCTACGAGCAGTACTTC.

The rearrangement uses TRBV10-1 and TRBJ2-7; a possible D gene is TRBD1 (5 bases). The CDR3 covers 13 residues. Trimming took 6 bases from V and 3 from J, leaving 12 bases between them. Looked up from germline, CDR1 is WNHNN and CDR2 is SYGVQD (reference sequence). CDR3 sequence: CASSRTLGYEQYF. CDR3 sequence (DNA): TGCGCCAGCAGCCGGACACTGGGCTACGAGCAGTACTTC.

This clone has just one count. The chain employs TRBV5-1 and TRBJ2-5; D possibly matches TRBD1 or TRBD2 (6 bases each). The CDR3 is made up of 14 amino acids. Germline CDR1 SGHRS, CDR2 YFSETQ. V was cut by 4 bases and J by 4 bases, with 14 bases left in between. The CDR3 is CASSRGALGETQYF. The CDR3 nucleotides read TGCGCCAGCAGCAGGGGGGCCCTGGGAGAGACCCAGTACTTC. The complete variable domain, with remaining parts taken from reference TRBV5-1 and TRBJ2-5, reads KAGVTQTPRYLIKTRGQQVTLSCSPISGHRSVSWYQQTPGQGLQFLFEYFSETQRNKGNFPGRFSGRQFSNSRSEMNVSTLELGDSALYLCASSRGALGETQYFGPGTRLLVL.

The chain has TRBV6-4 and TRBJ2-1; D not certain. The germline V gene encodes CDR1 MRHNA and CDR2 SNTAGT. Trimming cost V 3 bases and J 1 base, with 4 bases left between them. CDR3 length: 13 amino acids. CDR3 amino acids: CASSEGSYNEQFF. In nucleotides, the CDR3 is TGTGCCAGCAGTGAAGGTTCCTACAATGAGCAGTTCTTC.

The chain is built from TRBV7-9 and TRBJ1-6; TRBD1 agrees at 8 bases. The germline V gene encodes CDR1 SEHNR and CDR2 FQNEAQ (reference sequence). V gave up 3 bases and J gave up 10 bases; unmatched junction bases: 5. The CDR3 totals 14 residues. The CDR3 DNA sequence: TGTGCCAGCAGCTTCGGACAGGGACGCTCACCCCTCCACTTT. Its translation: CASSFGQGRSPLHF.

For the CDR3, the DNA is TGTGCCAGCAGTGACGACAGGGGAATGTACCAAGAGACCCAGTACTTC. This sequence encodes CASSDDRGMYQETQYF. The rearrangement joins TRBV25-1 to TRBJ2-5; 8 bases map to TRBD1. With V trimmed by 3 bases and J by 0 bases, 6 bases remained unmatched. Germline V gene lookup returns CDR1 MGHDK and CDR2 SYGVNS. The CDR3 covers 16 residues.

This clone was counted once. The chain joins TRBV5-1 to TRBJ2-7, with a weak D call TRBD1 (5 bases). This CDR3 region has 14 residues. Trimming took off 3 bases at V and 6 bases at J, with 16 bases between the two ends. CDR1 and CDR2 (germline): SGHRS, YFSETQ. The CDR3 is CASSSNGQFSEQYF. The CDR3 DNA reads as TGCGCCAGCAGCTCAAACGGACAATTTAGCGAGCAGTACTTC.

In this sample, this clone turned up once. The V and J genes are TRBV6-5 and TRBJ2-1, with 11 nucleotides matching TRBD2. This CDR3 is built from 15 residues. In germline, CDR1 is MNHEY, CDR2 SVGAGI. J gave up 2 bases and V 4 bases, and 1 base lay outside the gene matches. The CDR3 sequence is CASSLTSGAYNEQFF. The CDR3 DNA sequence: TGTGCCAGCAGTTTGACTAGCGGGGCCTACAATGAGCAGTTCTTC.

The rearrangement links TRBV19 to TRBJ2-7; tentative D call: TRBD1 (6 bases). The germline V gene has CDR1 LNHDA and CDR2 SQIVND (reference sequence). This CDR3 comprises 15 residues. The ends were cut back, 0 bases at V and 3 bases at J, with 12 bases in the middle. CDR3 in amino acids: CASSIDTGHVYEQYF. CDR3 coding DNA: TGTGCCAGTAGTATAGATACGGGACATGTCTACGAGCAGTACTTC. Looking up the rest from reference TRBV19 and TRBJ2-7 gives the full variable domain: DGGITQSPKYLFRKEGQNVTLSCEQNLNHDAMYWYRQDPGQGLRLIYYSQIVNDFQKGDIAEGYSVSREKKESFPLTVTSAQKNPTAFYLCASSIDTGHVYEQYFGPGTRLTVT.

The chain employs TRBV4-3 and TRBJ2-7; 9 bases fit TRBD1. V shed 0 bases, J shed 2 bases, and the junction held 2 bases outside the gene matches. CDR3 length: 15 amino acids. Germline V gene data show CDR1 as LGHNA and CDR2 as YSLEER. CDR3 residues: CASSQDGTGTYEQYF. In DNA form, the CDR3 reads TGCGCCAGCAGCCAAGACGGGACAGGGACCTACGAGCAGTACTTC.

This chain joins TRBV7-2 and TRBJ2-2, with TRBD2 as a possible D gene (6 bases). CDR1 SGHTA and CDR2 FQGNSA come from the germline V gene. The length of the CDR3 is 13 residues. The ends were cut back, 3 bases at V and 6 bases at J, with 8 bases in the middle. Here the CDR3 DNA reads TGTGCCAGCAGCTTGACGGGGGCCGGGGAGCTGTTTTTT. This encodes CASSLTGAGELFF.

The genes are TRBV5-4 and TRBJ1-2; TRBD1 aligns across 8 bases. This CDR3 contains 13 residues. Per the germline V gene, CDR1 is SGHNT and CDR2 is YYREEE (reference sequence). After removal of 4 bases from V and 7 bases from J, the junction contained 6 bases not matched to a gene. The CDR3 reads CASSPQGASGYTF. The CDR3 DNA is TGTGCCAGCAGCCCCCAGGGGGCCTCTGGCTACACCTTC.

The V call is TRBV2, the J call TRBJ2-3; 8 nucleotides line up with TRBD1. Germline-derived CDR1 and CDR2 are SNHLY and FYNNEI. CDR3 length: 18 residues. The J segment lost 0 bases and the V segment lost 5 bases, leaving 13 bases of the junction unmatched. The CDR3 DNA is TGTGCCAGCAGTCCCGGACAGGGAAGGTTACCAAGCACAGATACGCAGTATTTT. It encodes CASSPGQGRLPSTDTQYF. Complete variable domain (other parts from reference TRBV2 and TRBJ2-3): EPEVTQTPSHQVTQMGQEVILRCVPISNHLYFYWYRQILGQKVEFLVSFYNNEISEKSEIFDDQFSVERPDGSNFTLKIRSTKLEDSAMYFCASSPGQGRLPSTDTQYFGPGTRLTVL.

The CDR3 region is CASSPSEGRNTGELFF. DNA for the CDR3: TGTGCCAGCTCACCGTCTGAGGGCCGGAACACCGGGGAGCTGTTTTTT. The chain has TRBV18 and TRBJ2-2; D perhaps matches TRBD2 (5 bases). Per germline, CDR1 KGHSH and CDR2 LQKENI. This CDR3 region has 16 residues. Trimming left V 3 bases short and J 1 base short, with 12 bases between.